This T cell receptor (beta chain) was observed in a study of control samples from healthy donors and cancer patients. V lost 2 bases, J lost 4 bases, and 8 bases lay in between. The CDR3 consists of 13 residues. Germline-derived CDR1 and CDR2 are SEHNR and FQNEAQ (reference sequence). The data were produced by immunoSEQ multiplex PCR, yet TCRdb's version contains in-frame clones alone and is incomplete. The profile covers 76,000 or so clones, with around 90% appearing a single time and 9.5% taken by the ten largest. This chain uses TRBV7-9 with TRBJ1-2; unclear D gene. Sequenced: PBMCs. This clonotype was sampled from a woman in her 50s with colorectal cancer. In DNA form, the CDR3 reads TGTGCCAGCAGCTTATATCAGGTCTATGGCTACACCTTC. It translates to CASSLYQVYGYTF.